This T cell receptor (beta chain) is drawn from a study of blood T cell repertoires in COVID-19. Study information: PBMCs, B-cell-depleted T cells, or T cells were the source of the cDNA or gDNA that made up the material.

With V trimmed by 5 bases and J by 2 bases, 4 bases remained unmatched. Germline CDR1 reads MNHEY; CDR2 reads SMNVEV (reference sequence). CDR3 length equals 14 residues. Sequencing was performed with immunoSEQ multiplex PCR; in TCRdb, only in-frame clones are kept and a portion is missing. The table lists some 57,000 clones, about 83% of them singletons. The chain combines TRBV27 with TRBJ2-7; 9 nucleotides agree with TRBD1. The sample consisted of peripheral blood. The receptor was derived from a woman older than 75 with acute or convalescent COVID-19. The CDR3 spells CASSTGTGPYEQYF. CDR3 DNA: TGTGCCAGCAGTACCGGGACAGGGCCCTACGAGCAGTACTTC.